This T cell receptor beta chain was identified in a study of PD-L1 blockade in urothelial cancer. Time point given: pretreatment peripheral blood. The V end lost 4 bases, the J end lost 5 bases, and 9 bases lay between the germline ends. The length of the CDR3 is 13 residues. The germline gives CDR1 KGHSH, CDR2 LQKENI. Synthetically made TCR analog templates were put into each PCR as spikes. The method was immunoSEQ multiplex PCR; TCRdb's version includes in-frame clones alone and lacks a portion of them. Here the sample spans about 49,000 clones, approximately 79% being singletons. The chain couples TRBV18 to TRBJ1-5, with a weak D call TRBD1 (6 bases). The TCR was taken from a man in his 70s with urothelial cancer. Source: PBMCs, taken around atezolizumab (anti-PD-L1) treatment. In DNA form, the CDR3 reads TGTGCCAGCTCACAACAGGGTGATCAGCCCCAGCATTTT. Translated: CASSQQGDQPQHF.